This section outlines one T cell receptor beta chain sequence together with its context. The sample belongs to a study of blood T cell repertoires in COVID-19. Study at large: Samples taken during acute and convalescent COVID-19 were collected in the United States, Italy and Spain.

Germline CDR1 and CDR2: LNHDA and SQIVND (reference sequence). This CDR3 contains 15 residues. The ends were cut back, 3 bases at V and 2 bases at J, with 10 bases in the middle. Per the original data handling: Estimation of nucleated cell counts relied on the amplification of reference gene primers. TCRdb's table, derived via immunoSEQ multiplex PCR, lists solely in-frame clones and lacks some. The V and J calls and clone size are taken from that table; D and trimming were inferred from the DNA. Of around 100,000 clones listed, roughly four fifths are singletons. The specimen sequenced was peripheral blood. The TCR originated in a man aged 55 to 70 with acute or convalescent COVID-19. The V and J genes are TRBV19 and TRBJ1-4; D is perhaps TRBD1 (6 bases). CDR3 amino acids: CASSIGRGTNEKLFF. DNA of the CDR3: TGTGCCAGTAGTATTGGGAGGGGGACTAATGAAAAACTGTTTTTT.